This T cell receptor (beta chain) was identified during a study of blood T cell repertoires in COVID-19 (dated by TCRdb to the early 2020s). In terms of the full investigation: Samples covering the acute and convalescent phases of COVID-19 were provided by collaborators in the United States, Italy and Spain. The material from the prospective study consisted of cDNA or gDNA derived from T cells, B-cell-depleted T cells, or PBMCs. Subjects who had been exposed to COVID-19, were actively infected with it, or had recovered from it provided the deeply sampled blood TCRbeta repertoires that made up the dataset. The repertoires were released in a freely available public database intended as a resource for research on the immune response to SARS-CoV-2. Samples came from the ongoing ImmuneRACE study (first 160 participants) plus 1,254 subjects from 6 global collaborators. Nearly every sample came with metadata listing a de-identified subject ID, COVID-19 status, age in years and sex. Where available, HLA class I and class II types were taken from metadata supplied by the sample provider and were not determined by assay-based typing. Summary of the overall study and its limitations: The amount of clinical and demographic metadata varied by source and participant and was provided uncurated.

Counted from cysteine to phenylalanine, this CDR3 has 15 amino acids. The retained sequence is limited to the CDR3, 45 bases, with the frame set at the first base. The germline V gene encodes CDR1 MNHEY and CDR2 SVGAGI. Cut back by 0 bases and 5 bases, the V and J ends lie 13 bases apart. Points on this clone: Its antigen remains unidentified. The input lacks base qualities; no much larger clone sits a single base away.

TCRbeta CDR3 regions were amplified from genomic DNA using the immunoSEQ Assay, a bias-controlled multiplex PCR. The original pipeline was this. The number of nucleated cells in each sample was estimated by amplification of reference gene primers within the assay. Sequence reads were collapsed and filtered to measure the absolute abundance of every unique TCRbeta CDR3 rearrangement. Productive Simpson clonality was computed per sample as the square root of Simpson's diversity index over productive rearrangements. As stored in TCRdb, this immuneACCESS dataset retains in-frame rearrangements with V and J assigned. A fraction of the clones does not appear; measured against another copy, unresolved V genes explain less than half of the discrepancy, and the remainder lacks a known reason. The DNA was the basis for D and trimming; V, J and clone size are from that table. In all, the sample holds under 200,000 clones, and 86% of those were seen once. About 0.95% of the sample is taken by the ten largest.

Each collaborating institution followed its own protocols to collect whole blood in K2EDTA tubes. For TCRbeta analysis, collaborators shipped samples as frozen whole blood, isolated PBMCs, or DNA extracted from either of those sample types. This receptor was obtained from a man between 18 and 29 years old with acute or convalescent COVID-19. The chain is assembled from TRBV6-5 and TRBJ2-5; a tentative D call is TRBD2 (7 bases match). The source material was peripheral blood. The DNA sequence follows: TGTGCCAGCAGTTACTCCGGGGGGCGGCGGGAGACCCAGTACTTC. Its protein is CASSYSGGRRETQYF.